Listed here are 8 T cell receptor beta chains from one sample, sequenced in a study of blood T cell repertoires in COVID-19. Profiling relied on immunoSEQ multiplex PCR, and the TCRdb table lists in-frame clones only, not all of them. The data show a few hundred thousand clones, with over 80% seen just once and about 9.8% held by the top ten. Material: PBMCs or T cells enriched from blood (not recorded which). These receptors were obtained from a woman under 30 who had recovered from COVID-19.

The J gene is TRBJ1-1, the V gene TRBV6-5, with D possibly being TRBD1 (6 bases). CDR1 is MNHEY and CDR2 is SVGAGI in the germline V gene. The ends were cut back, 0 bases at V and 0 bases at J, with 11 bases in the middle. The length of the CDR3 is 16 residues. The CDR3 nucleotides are TGTGCCAGCAGTTACTCAAAAACAGGGATGAACACTGAAGCTTTCTTT. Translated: CASSYSKTGMNTEAFF.

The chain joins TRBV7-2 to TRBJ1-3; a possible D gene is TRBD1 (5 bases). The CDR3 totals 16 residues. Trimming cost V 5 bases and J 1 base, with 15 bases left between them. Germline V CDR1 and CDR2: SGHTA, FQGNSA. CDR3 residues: CASSEQEGRSGNTIYF. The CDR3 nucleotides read TGTGCCAGCAGCGAACAGGAGGGGAGGTCTGGAAACACCATATATTTT.

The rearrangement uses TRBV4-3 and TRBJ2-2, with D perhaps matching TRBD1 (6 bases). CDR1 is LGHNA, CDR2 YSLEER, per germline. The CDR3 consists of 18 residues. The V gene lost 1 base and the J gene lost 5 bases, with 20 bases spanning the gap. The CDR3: CASSQGGTGIEGTGELFF. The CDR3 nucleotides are TGCGCCAGCAGCCAAGGGGGCACAGGGATAGAGGGGACCGGGGAGCTGTTTTTT.

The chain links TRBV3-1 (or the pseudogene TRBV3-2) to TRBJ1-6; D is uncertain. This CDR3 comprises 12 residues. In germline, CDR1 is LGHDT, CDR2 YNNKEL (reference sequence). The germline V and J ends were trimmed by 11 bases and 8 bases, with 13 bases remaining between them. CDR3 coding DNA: TGTGCCGGAGGCGTCGGGGATTCACCCCTCCACTTT. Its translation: CAGGVGDSPLHF.

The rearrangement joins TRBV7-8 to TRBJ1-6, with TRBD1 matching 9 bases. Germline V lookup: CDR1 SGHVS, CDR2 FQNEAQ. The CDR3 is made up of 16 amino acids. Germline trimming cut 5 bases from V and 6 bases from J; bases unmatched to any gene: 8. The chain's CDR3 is CASSPGRDRANSPLHF. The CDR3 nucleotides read TGTGCCAGCAGCCCCGGGAGGGACAGGGCTAATTCACCCCTCCACTTT. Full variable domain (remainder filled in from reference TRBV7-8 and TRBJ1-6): GAGVSQSPRYKVAKRGQDVALRCDPISGHVSLFWYQQALGQGPEFLTYFQNEAQLDKSGLPSDRFFAERPEGSVSTLKIQRTQQEDSAVYLCASSPGRDRANSPLHFGNGTRLTVT.

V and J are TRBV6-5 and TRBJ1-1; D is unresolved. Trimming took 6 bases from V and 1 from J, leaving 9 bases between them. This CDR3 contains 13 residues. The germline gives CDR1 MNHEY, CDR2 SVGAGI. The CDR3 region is CASSQERNTEAFF. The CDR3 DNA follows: TGTGCCAGCAGCCAAGAGAGGAACACTGAAGCTTTCTTT.

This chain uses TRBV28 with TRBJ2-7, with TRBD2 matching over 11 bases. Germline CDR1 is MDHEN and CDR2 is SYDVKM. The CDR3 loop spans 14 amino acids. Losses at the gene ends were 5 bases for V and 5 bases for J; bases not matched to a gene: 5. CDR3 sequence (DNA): TGTGCCAGCAGTCGTCCGGGACTAGCGGACGAGCAGTACTTC. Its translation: CASSRPGLADEQYF.

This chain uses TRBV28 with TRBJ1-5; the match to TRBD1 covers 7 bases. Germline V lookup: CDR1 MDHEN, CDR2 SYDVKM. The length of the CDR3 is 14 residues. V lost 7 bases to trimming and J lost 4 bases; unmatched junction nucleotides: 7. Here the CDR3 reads CASNHGTENQPQHF. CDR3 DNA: TGTGCCAGCAATCATGGGACAGAAAATCAGCCCCAGCATTTT.